These 30 T cell receptor beta chains were sequenced from one sample in a study of T cell responses to AZD1222 COVID-19 vaccine. The data were produced by immunoSEQ multiplex PCR, yet TCRdb's version contains in-frame clones alone and is incomplete. The sample records roughly 150,000 clones, around 92% being singletons. The starting material was peripheral blood, obtained 28 days after the second AZD1222 dose. Receptors originate from an adult who received the AZD1222 COVID-19 vaccine.

The CDR3 sequence: CASTRSYGLGEQYF. The CDR3, as DNA: TGTGCCAGCACCCGGTCTTACGGTCTGGGGGAGCAGTACTTC. The chain recombines TRBV28 with TRBJ2-7; D gene uncertain. The length of the CDR3 is 14 residues. Germline CDR1 and CDR2: MDHEN and SYDVKM. The V end lost 7 bases, the J end lost 7 bases, and 20 bases lay between the germline ends.

The chain links TRBV29-1 to TRBJ1-1; unclear D gene. The CDR3 runs to 14 residues. The germline gives CDR1 SQVTM, CDR2 ANQGSEA. V lost 0 bases to trimming and J lost 2 bases, with 10 bases between them. The CDR3 loop is CSVEDRRKNTEAFF. In nucleotides, the CDR3 is TGCAGCGTTGAAGATCGGCGGAAAAACACTGAAGCTTTCTTT.

This clone has only one observation. The chain carries TRBV12-5 and TRBJ1-2; D is perhaps TRBD1 (6 bases). The CDR3 contains 12 residues. Trimming pared 7 bases from V and 10 bases from J, leaving 16 bases between. The germline V gene has CDR1 LGHNT and CDR2 FRNRAP. The CDR3 DNA sequence: TGTGCTAGTGCCCCGGGGGGCCGGGACTACACCTTC. It translates to CASAPGGRDYTF.

The chain carries TRBV28 and TRBJ1-5; TRBD1 agrees at 7 bases. The CDR3 totals 17 residues. Germline lookup yields CDR1 MDHEN and CDR2 SYDVKM. J was trimmed by 5 bases and V by 5 bases; bases with no gene match: 15. This CDR3 is CASSQGPTGREDQPQHF. CDR3 bases: TGTGCCAGCAGTCAGGGACCGACAGGGAGGGAAGATCAGCCCCAGCATTTT.

The chain employs TRBV28 and TRBJ2-4; either TRBD1 or TRBD2 may fit D (5 bases each). The CDR3 has 15 amino acids. Germline V lookup: CDR1 MDHEN, CDR2 SYDVKM. V lost 6 bases, J lost 8 bases, and 20 bases lay in between. CDR3 region: CASSPRSTRGDIQYF. The CDR3 region has the DNA TGTGCCAGCAGCCCTCGGTCTACCCGAGGGGACATTCAGTACTTC.

This sequence joins TRBV3-1 (or the pseudogene TRBV3-2) and TRBJ2-7, with 9 bases that match TRBD1. Trimming at V came to 5 bases and at J to 7 bases, leaving 12 bases not matched to a gene. The CDR3 is 15 amino acids. Germline assignment: CDR1 LGHDT and CDR2 YNNKEL (reference sequence). The CDR3 here is CASSSKDRGLREQYF. DNA for the CDR3: TGTGCCAGCAGCTCGAAGGACAGGGGTCTGAGAGAGCAGTACTTC.

The rearrangement joins TRBV27 to TRBJ1-1; D gene unclear. CDR1 MNHEY and CDR2 SMNVEV come from the germline V gene (reference sequence). CDR3 size: 11 residues. Trimming stripped 6 bases from V and 4 bases from J, with 6 bases between. CDR3 in amino acids: CASSMGTEAFF. CDR3 coding DNA: TGTGCCAGCAGCATGGGCACTGAAGCTTTCTTT.

The rearrangement links TRBV9 to TRBJ2-7; 7 nucleotides match TRBD1. The V gene's germline CDR1 is SGDLS and CDR2 YYNGEE. CDR3 length equals 14 residues. Trimming at V came to 2 bases and at J to 2 bases, leaving 4 bases not matched to a gene. This CDR3 is CASSVRDRTYEQYF. CDR3 DNA sequence: TGTGCCAGCAGCGTCCGGGACAGAACCTACGAGCAGTACTTC.

The V gene is TRBV4-3, the J gene TRBJ2-1; 12 nucleotides agree with TRBD2. The CDR3 has 20 residues. The V segment lost 4 bases and the J segment 7 bases; nucleotides outside the gene matches: 20. CDR1 is LGHNA and CDR2 is YSLEER in the germline V gene. The CDR3 here is CASSLYRLAGAVGGRNEQFF. The CDR3 DNA reads TGCGCCAGCAGCCTATACCGACTAGCGGGAGCTGTGGGGGGGAGGAATGAGCAGTTCTTC.

The rearrangement uses TRBV9 and TRBJ2-5; 8 bases align to TRBD1. The germline gives CDR1 SGDLS, CDR2 YYNGEE. V shed 3 bases and J 1 base; nucleotides not matched to a gene: 8. The length of the CDR3 is 16 residues. CDR3: CASSASGGGFQETQYF. The CDR3 DNA reads TGTGCCAGCAGCGCTTCAGGGGGCGGGTTCCAAGAGACCCAGTACTTC.

This chain joins TRBV28 and TRBJ1-5; D possibly corresponds to TRBD1 (6 bases). CDR1 is MDHEN and CDR2 is SYDVKM in the germline V gene. Between the trimmed V and J ends, which lost 10 bases and 0 bases, there was a span of 10 bases. CDR3 length: 13 residues. This CDR3 is CATQGYSNQPQHF. CDR3 sequence (DNA): TGTGCCACCCAGGGGTATAGCAATCAGCCCCAGCATTTT.

The genes are TRBV28 and TRBJ2-2; no firm D call. Germline V CDR1 and CDR2: MDHEN, SYDVKM. CDR3 length equals 12 residues. V was cut by 4 bases and J by 4 bases, with 4 bases left in between. The CDR3 DNA reads TGTGCCAGCAGTTACCTCACCGGGGAGCTGTTTTTT. Translating gives CASSYLTGELFF.

There are a few counts of this clone. This chain joins TRBV18 and TRBJ2-7; D remains unclear. CDR1 and CDR2 from the germline V gene are KGHSH and LQKENI. The V and J ends lost 0 bases and 5 bases respectively, with 8 bases between them. The CDR3 sequence is 13 residues long. CDR3 sequence (DNA): TGTGCCAGCTCACCACCCTCCGGTAACGAGCAGTACTTC. It translates to CASSPPSGNEQYF.

The J gene is TRBJ1-2, the V gene TRBV3-1 (or the pseudogene TRBV3-2); unclear D gene. Germline V gene data show CDR1 as LGHDT and CDR2 as YNNKEL (reference sequence). There are 13 residues in the CDR3. V was trimmed by 0 bases and J by 4 bases, leaving 6 bases between them. The CDR3 reads CASSQDASYGYTF. In nucleotides, the CDR3 is TGTGCCAGCAGCCAAGATGCCAGCTATGGCTACACCTTC.

The chain joins TRBV19 to TRBJ2-1; 8 nucleotides align to TRBD1. The V segment lost 0 bases and the J segment 7 bases; nucleotides outside the gene matches: 5. CDR3 length: 15 residues. CDR1 is LNHDA and CDR2 is SQIVND in the germline V gene (reference sequence). The CDR3 spells CASSIDSGGGNEQFF. CDR3 sequence (DNA): TGTGCCAGTAGTATAGATTCAGGGGGCGGGAATGAGCAGTTCTTC.

The V and J genes are TRBV30 and TRBJ2-3; D is uncertain. Deletions cut 1 base from V and 5 bases from J, with 16 bases between. Germline CDR1 is GTSNPN and CDR2 is SVGIG (reference sequence). The CDR3 sequence is 15 residues long. CDR3 residues: CAWSAPRHGRDTQYF. CDR3 coding DNA: TGTGCCTGGAGTGCCCCAAGGCACGGCAGAGATACGCAGTATTTT.

The V call is TRBV28, the J call TRBJ2-7, with D uncertain. Trimming shortened V by 4 bases and J by 4 bases, and 8 bases separated the two germline ends. The CDR3 contains 12 residues. The germline gives CDR1 MDHEN, CDR2 SYDVKM. CDR3 sequence reads: CASSSPKYEQYF. The CDR3 DNA reads TGTGCCAGCAGTTCCCCCAAGTACGAGCAGTACTTC.

Only one count was recorded for this clone. The CDR3 DNA reads TGTGCCAGCAGCTTAGTTGGGGTCCTAGCCAAAAACATTCAGTACTTC. It yields the protein CASSLVGVLAKNIQYF. V is TRBV7-2 and J is TRBJ2-4; D remains ambiguous. The germline V gene has CDR1 SGHTA and CDR2 FQGNSA. The CDR3 consists of 16 residues. Trimming cost V 1 base and J 0 bases, with 10 bases left between them.

The V call is TRBV2, the J call TRBJ1-2; the match to TRBD1 covers 9 bases. The CDR3 has 14 residues. The ends lost 5 bases at V and 4 bases at J; junction bases unmatched: 5. Germline CDR1 SNHLY, CDR2 FYNNEI. The CDR3 here is CASSRQGGVYGYTF. The CDR3 coding sequence is TGTGCCAGCAGTCGACAGGGGGGAGTCTATGGCTACACCTTC.

The gene calls are TRBV7-2 and TRBJ2-1; D remains unclear. Looked up from germline, CDR1 is SGHTA and CDR2 is FQGNSA. V dropped 0 bases and J dropped 6 bases, with 9 bases sitting between them. The CDR3 is made up of 14 amino acids. The CDR3 DNA follows: TGTGCCAGCAGCTTAGCGGGGTGGGGCAATGAGCAGTTCTTC. This sequence encodes CASSLAGWGNEQFF.

V gene TRBV3-1 (or the pseudogene TRBV3-2) combines with J gene TRBJ2-2; no definite D call. Looked up from germline, CDR1 is LGHDT and CDR2 is YNNKEL (reference sequence). Trimming took off 4 bases at V and 4 bases at J, with 1 base between the two ends. The CDR3 has 11 amino acids. CDR3 residues: CASSRTGELFF. CDR3 nucleotide sequence: TGTGCCAGCAGCCGCACCGGGGAGCTGTTTTTT.

This sequence joins TRBV30 and TRBJ2-5, with D perhaps matching TRBD1 (6 bases). CDR3 length: 12 amino acids. Germline V CDR1 and CDR2: GTSNPN, SVGIG (reference sequence). Trimming removed 0 bases at V and 4 bases at J, with 6 bases between. CDR3 region: CAWSVQGETQYF. As DNA, the CDR3 is TGTGCCTGGAGTGTACAGGGAGAGACCCAGTACTTC. The entire variable domain, with the rest obtained from reference TRBV30 and TRBJ2-5, is as follows: SQTIHQWPATLVQPVGSPLSLECTVEGTSNPNLYWYRQAAGRGLQLLFYSVGIGQISSEVPQNLSASRPQDRQFILSSKKLLLSDSGFYLCAWSVQGETQYFGPGTRLLVL.

This rearrangement joins TRBV19 to TRBJ2-1, with 9 nucleotides matching TRBD2. This CDR3 region has 16 residues. The V gene's germline CDR1 is LNHDA and CDR2 SQIVND (reference sequence). The trim removed 3 bases at V and 6 bases at J, leaving 9 bases unmatched. As DNA, the CDR3 is TGTGCCAGTAGTATTATGGGACTAGCTTTGCGCAATGAGCAGTTCTTC. Residues: CASSIMGLALRNEQFF.

Here the CDR3 DNA reads TGCGCCAGCAGTCAAGTTGGTACCTACGAGCAGTACTTC. Protein sequence: CASSQVGTYEQYF. V is TRBV23-1 and J is TRBJ2-7; D not resolved. TRBV23-1 is annotated as an ORF whose role is uncertain. The CDR3 has 13 amino acids. V dropped 2 bases and J dropped 2 bases, with 7 bases sitting between them.

This clone was observed a single time. This sequence joins TRBV7-2 and TRBJ2-7; tentative D call: TRBD2 (5 bases). V was clipped by 0 bases and J by 4 bases, with 13 bases between them. Germline loops: CDR1 SGHTA, CDR2 FQGNSA. This CDR3 region has 15 residues. In DNA form, the CDR3 reads TGTGCCAGCAGCTTAGCGGCGGGCCGAGAATACGAGCAGTACTTC. Translated: CASSLAAGREYEQYF.

The V and J genes are TRBV28 and TRBJ1-5, with a possible D match to TRBD1 (6 bases). This CDR3 contains 15 residues. Germline values: CDR1 MDHEN, CDR2 SYDVKM. V was trimmed by 4 bases and J by 4 bases, leaving 14 bases between them. The CDR3 loop reads CASSSFTGLNQPQHF. CDR3 coding DNA: TGTGCCAGCAGTTCATTTACAGGGTTGAATCAGCCCCAGCATTTT.

J is TRBJ1-1 and V is TRBV15, with D uncertain. The CDR3 loop spans 15 amino acids. Deletions cut 3 bases from V and 4 bases from J, with 15 bases between. Germline CDR1 LNHNV, CDR2 YYDKDF (reference sequence). The CDR3 loop reads CATSRDMKSGTEAFF. The CDR3 region has the DNA TGTGCCACCAGCAGGGATATGAAGAGTGGCACTGAAGCTTTCTTT.

The CDR3 DNA is TGTGCCAGCAGTTACTCATGGGGGGGCAATCAGCCCCAGCATTTT. Translated: CASSYSWGGNQPQHF. The rearrangement uses TRBV6-2 or TRBV6-3 and TRBJ1-5; possibly TRBD1 for D (5 bases). Germline CDR1 reads MNHEY; CDR2 reads SVGEGT. Trimming shortened V by 0 bases and J by 2 bases, and 8 bases separated the two germline ends. The CDR3 consists of 15 residues.

The chain recombines TRBV5-4 with TRBJ1-2; D call uncertain. Germline V CDR1 and CDR2: SGHNT, YYREEE (reference sequence). CDR3 length: 13 residues. Trimming took off 4 bases at V and 0 bases at J, with 7 bases between the two ends. The CDR3 region is CASSPPSNYGYTF. The CDR3 DNA reads as TGTGCCAGCAGCCCGCCCTCTAACTATGGCTACACCTTC.

The chain carries TRBV27 and TRBJ2-6, with a weak D call TRBD1 (6 bases). This CDR3 comprises 17 residues. Germline V gives CDR1 MNHEY, CDR2 SMNVEV (reference sequence). The V gene lost 0 bases and the J gene lost 0 bases, with 9 bases spanning the gap. In DNA form, the CDR3 reads TGTGCCAGCAGTTTATCCCCAGGGGACTCTGGGGCCAACGTCCTGACTTTC. Protein product: CASSLSPGDSGANVLTF.